This is a list of T cell receptor beta chains from one sample in a study of STAT5B mutations in CD4+ large granular lymphocyte leukemia. Sequencing was performed with immunoSEQ multiplex PCR; in TCRdb, only in-frame clones are kept and a portion is missing. The sample shows roughly 30,000 clones, about 74% of them seen only once. Sequencing used CD4+ T cells from blood buffy coats. The receptors originated from a human donor in good health. CDR3s include the opening cysteine and the closing phenylalanine or tryptophan. D genes are given only for firm matches. Some rows have no size entry. The others give once, few or many, or a class for an expanded clone.

- TRBJ1-6 - TRBV10-3 TGTGCCATCAGTGAGTCACCGGGACGGTATAATTCACCCCTCCACTTT CAISESPGRYNSPLHF
- TRBJ2-3 - TRBV28 TGTGCCAGCGGGATTCGCAGGGGAGCTCTCAGAGGTTTT CASGIRRGALRGF
- TRBJ1-3 - TRBV28 TGTGCCAGCAGTTTATGGGAAACGAGGGCTGGAAACACCATATATTTT CASSLWETRAGNTIYF
- TRBJ1-2 - TRBV6-5 TGTGCCAGCAGTCTCTCGGGGTATGGCTACACCTTC CASSLSGYGYTF
TRBD2 TRBJ2-5 once TRBV7-7 TGTGCTAGCAGCTTAGGTCTACGGACTAGCGGGAGCGAGACCCAGTACTTC CASSLGLRTSGSETQYF
- TRBJ2-1 - TRBV29-1 TGCAGCGTCATAGGGGGGGGATGGGCCTATGAGCAGTTCTTC CSVIGGGWAYEQFF
- TRBJ1-2 - TRBV11-2 TGTGCCAGCAGCCCTAGCGGCTATGGCTACACCTTC CASSPSGYGYTF
- TRBJ2-2 few TRBV2 TGTGCCAGCAGCAGGGCCGGGGAGCTGTTTTTT CASSRAGELFF
TRBD1 TRBJ1-2 - TRBV7-2 TGTGCCAGCAGCTGGGACAGGGACTATGGCTACACCTTC CASSWDRDYGYTF
- TRBJ2-2 - TRBV29-1 TGCAGCGTTGAAGTCTCCAGGCCCGGGGAGCTGTTTTTT CSVEVSRPGELFF
TRBD2 TRBJ2-3 - TRBV2 TGTGCCAGCAGCCTGGGGACTAGCGGGACCAGCACAGATACGCAGTATTTT CASSLGTSGTSTDTQYF
- TRBJ2-6 once TRBV5-1 TGCGCCAGCAGGGACTCTGGGGCCAACGTCCTGACTTTC CASRDSGANVLTF
- TRBJ1-2 - TRBV7-2 TGTGCCAGCAGCTTAGCAACGGGGGGGGACTATGGCTACACCTTC CASSLATGGDYGYTF
- TRBJ2-7 once TRBV7-9 TGTGCCAGCAGCTCAGACTACAAGACCTACGAGCAGTACTTC CASSSDYKTYEQYF
- TRBJ1-4 - TRBV15 TGTGCCACCAGAGCACTTAATGAAAAACTGTTTTTT CATRALNEKLFF
- TRBJ2-1 few TRBV7-6 TGTGCCAGCAGCTTAACGGGCAATGAGCAGTTCTTC CASSLTGNEQFF
- TRBJ2-1 - TRBV30 TGTGCCTGGAGCCGTATTCTGGGGGAGAGGGTTTACAATGAGCAGTTCTTC CAWSRILGERVYNEQFF
- TRBJ1-1 few TRBV15 TGTGCCACCCGGATACCGGGGGAGACTGAAGCTTTCTTT CATRIPGETEAFF
- TRBJ1-6 once TRBV15 TGTGCCACCAGCAGAGAGGGCCGGCTCAGGAATTCACCCCTCCACTTT CATSREGRLRNSPLHF
- TRBJ1-2 - TRBV2 TGTGCCAGCACCCCGGGGGGTCCCAACTATGGCTACACCTTC CASTPGGPNYGYTF
- TRBJ1-1 - TRBV18 TGTGCCAGCTCACCGTCCGGGCCTCGAATGAACACTGAAGCTTTCTTT CASSPSGPRMNTEAFF
- TRBJ2-3 - TRBV5-1 TGCGCCAGCAGCTTAAGGGGTACAGATACGCAGTATTTT CASSLRGTDTQYF
- TRBJ1-2 few TRBV16 TGTGCCAGCAGCCAATCCTCGACAGCGGGGGGCTACACCTTC CASSQSSTAGGYTF
- TRBJ2-5 - TRBV4-3 TGCGCCAGCAGCCAAGATACAGGGAAAGAGACCCAGTACTTC CASSQDTGKETQYF
- TRBJ1-1 few TRBV10-3 TGTGCCATCAGTGAGAGGAGGGGCACTGAAGCTTTCTTT CAISERRGTEAFF
- TRBJ1-2 - TRBV2 TGTGCCAGCAGTGTAGGGCGTGGCTACACCTTC CASSVGRGYTF
TRBD2 TRBJ2-7 - TRBV6-6 TGTGCCAGCAGTACATTTAGCGGGAGACGATCCTACGAGCAGTACTTC CASSTFSGRRSYEQYF
- TRBJ1-1 - TRBV5-4 TGTGCCAGCAGCTTGGGGGGCGCGGGGAAGAACACTGAAGCTTTCTTT CASSLGGAGKNTEAFF
TRBD1 TRBJ1-5 - TRBV5-1 TGCGCCAGCAGCTTAGGACAGGGGAGCAATCAGCCCCAGCATTTT CASSLGQGSNQPQHF